These 24 T cell receptor beta chains originate from one sample sequenced in a study of cytomegalovirus exposure and HLA in healthy donors. Vbeta (60) and Jbeta (13) primers were used in the PCR. The assay was immunoSEQ multiplex PCR, and TCRdb's table has in-frame clones only and misses some. The sample lists over 50,000 clones, over 70% occurring once. The sample was PBMCs. These receptors all come from a man aged 45 to 65 in good health and CMV-seropositive.

This chain connects TRBV30 to TRBJ1-1; no clear D. The CDR3 is 13 amino acids. V was trimmed by 0 bases and J by 7 bases, leaving 12 bases between them. Germline CDR1 is GTSNPN and CDR2 is SVGIG (reference sequence). The CDR3 sequence is CAWSVPRAGEAFF. CDR3 in DNA: TGTGCCTGGAGTGTACCGCGAGCGGGTGAAGCTTTCTTT. Full variable domain (missing parts from reference TRBV30 and TRBJ1-1): SQTIHQWPATLVQPVGSPLSLECTVEGTSNPNLYWYRQAAGRGLQLLFYSVGIGQISSEVPQNLSASRPQDRQFILSSKKLLLSDSGFYLCAWSVPRAGEAFFGQGTRLTVV.

The chain employs TRBV6-6 and TRBJ1-4; no reliable D call. Trimming pared 1 base from V and 8 bases from J, leaving 8 bases between. CDR1 and CDR2 (germline): MNHNY, SVGAGI (reference sequence). The CDR3 runs to 13 residues. The CDR3 nucleotides are TGTGCCAGCAGTTACTTGGGCGACGAAAAACTGTTTTTT. Translation: CASSYLGDEKLFF.

This chain links TRBV4-3 with TRBJ1-5; D may be TRBD1 (5 bases). The CDR3 extends over 16 amino acids. The ends were cut back, 3 bases at V and 5 bases at J, with 17 bases in the middle. Germline V lookup: CDR1 LGHNA, CDR2 YSLEER. The CDR3 sequence is CASSQDLTREDQPQHF. The DNA of the CDR3 is TGCGCCAGCAGCCAGGACCTGACCAGGGAGGATCAGCCCCAGCATTTT.

The J gene is TRBJ1-1, the V gene TRBV27; 7 nucleotides line up with TRBD1. The CDR3 covers 15 residues. Germline-derived CDR1 and CDR2 are MNHEY and SMNVEV (reference sequence). Trimming at V came to 5 bases and at J to 4 bases, leaving 10 bases not matched to a gene. CDR3 nucleotides: TGTGCCAGCAGTCCTGGACAGGCCCGGGTCACTGAAGCTTTCTTT. It translates to CASSPGQARVTEAFF.

The V gene is TRBV19, the J gene TRBJ1-1; no reliable D call. CDR1 and CDR2 (germline): LNHDA, SQIVND (reference sequence). This CDR3 is 16 amino acids long. V was clipped by 3 bases and J by 0 bases, with 14 bases between them. Here the CDR3 DNA reads TGTGCCAGTAGTATGGTAGATCTGGTGTTGAACACTGAAGCTTTCTTT. Protein: CASSMVDLVLNTEAFF.

The rearrangement joins TRBV13 to TRBJ2-7; 14 nucleotides match TRBD2. The CDR3 is made up of 17 amino acids. After removal of 4 bases from V and 7 bases from J, the junction contained 12 bases not matched to a gene. The germline gives CDR1 PRHDT, CDR2 FYEKMQ (reference sequence). The CDR3 DNA is TGTGCCAGCAGCTCACAGACTAGCGGGAGGGCCTTGGGGGAGCAGTACTTC. It is translated as CASSSQTSGRALGEQYF.

The gene calls are TRBV6-5 and TRBJ1-4; D might be TRBD1 (5 bases). Germline-derived CDR1 and CDR2 are MNHEY and SVGAGI. The CDR3 runs 15 residues. V was cut by 0 bases and J by 7 bases, with 12 bases left in between. The CDR3 DNA reads TGTGCCAGCAGTTACTCGGGGCTGTCTGCTGAAAAACTGTTTTTT. Protein: CASSYSGLSAEKLFF.

The rearrangement joins TRBV5-6 to TRBJ2-3, with 8 bases lining up with TRBD1. Germline-derived CDR1 and CDR2 are SGHDT and YYEEEE. This CDR3 has 14 residues. V was pared by 3 bases and J by 2 bases, with 2 bases of the junction left unmatched. The CDR3 region has the DNA TGTGCCAGCAGCTGGGGACAGGTCACAGATACGCAGTATTTT. The encoded protein is CASSWGQVTDTQYF.

V is TRBV7-8 and J is TRBJ2-7, with D possibly TRBD2 on 6 matching bases. The CDR3 is 15 amino acids. V was shortened by 3 bases and J by 4 bases, with 16 bases between the two germline ends. The germline V gene has CDR1 SGHVS and CDR2 FQNEAQ. The CDR3 region is CASSFNRDSHYEQYF. CDR3 nucleotide sequence: TGTGCCAGCAGCTTTAACCGGGACTCCCATTACGAGCAGTACTTC.

The chain combines TRBV14 with TRBJ2-1; 8 nucleotides align to TRBD1. V was clipped by 5 bases and J by 4 bases; unmatched bases: 4. From germline, CDR1 is SGHDN and CDR2 FVKESK. This CDR3 is built from 14 residues. The CDR3 protein is CASSTRDRYNEQFF. DNA of the CDR3: TGTGCCAGCAGCACGCGGGACAGGTACAATGAGCAGTTCTTC.

This chain joins TRBV7-7 and TRBJ2-1; the match to TRBD1 covers 9 bases. With V trimmed by 1 base and J by 8 bases, 12 bases remained unmatched. The CDR3 covers 17 residues. Germline V gene lookup returns CDR1 SSHAT and CDR2 FNYEAQ (reference sequence). This CDR3 reads CASSLDGPGQGSDEQFF. In nucleotides, the CDR3 is TGTGCCAGCAGCTTAGACGGACCGGGACAGGGTTCGGATGAGCAGTTCTTC.

The chain recombines TRBV21-1 with TRBJ2-3; TRBD2, the table's D call, was not compared with the DNA. TRBV21-1 is deemed a pseudogene. This CDR3 spans 19 amino acids. CDR3 DNA: TGTGCCAGCAGCAAAAAAAGACTAGCGGGGGCCTCTAGCACAGATACGCAGTATTTT. It translates to CASSKKRLAGASSTDTQYF.

The gene calls are TRBV2 and TRBJ1-6; 9 positions match TRBD1. Germline CDR1 SNHLY, CDR2 FYNNEI. This CDR3 has 15 amino acids. Trimming cost V 7 bases and J 4 bases; bases outside gene matches: 5. CDR3 in amino acids: CASTDGTGYNSPLHF. The CDR3 coding sequence is TGTGCCAGCACCGACGGGACAGGGTATAATTCACCCCTCCACTTT.

The rearrangement uses TRBV9 and TRBJ2-1; 12 positions match TRBD2. Per germline, CDR1 SGDLS and CDR2 YYNGEE. Trimming took 0 bases from V and 6 from J; bases not matched to a gene: 1. This CDR3 spans 15 amino acids. The DNA for the CDR3 is TGTGCCAGCAGCGTAGCGGGACTAGCGGGCAATGAGCAGTTCTTC. Its protein product is CASSVAGLAGNEQFF. The entire variable domain, with the rest obtained from reference TRBV9 and TRBJ2-1, is as follows: DSGVTQTPKHLITATGQRVTLRCSPRSGDLSVYWYQQSLDQGLQFLIQYYNGEERAKGNILERFSAQQFPDLHSELNLSSLELGDSALYFCASSVAGLAGNEQFFGPGTRLTVL.

CDR3 sequence: CASSLLVTGVGNTIYF. The CDR3 DNA is TGTGCCAGCTCACTCCTGGTGACAGGGGTTGGAAACACCATATATTTT. V and J are TRBV18 and TRBJ1-3; 8 bases are shared with TRBD1. V lost 4 bases, J lost 3 bases, and 8 bases stayed unmatched. The CDR3 has 16 residues. Germline lookup yields CDR1 KGHSH and CDR2 LQKENI.

There are a few counts of this clone. The chain recombines TRBV6-5 with TRBJ2-3, with 7 nucleotides matching TRBD2. With V trimmed by 5 bases and J by 6 bases, 5 bases remained unmatched. The CDR3 totals 13 residues. From germline, CDR1 is MNHEY and CDR2 SVGAGI. The CDR3 coding sequence is TGTGCCAGCAGTCAAACAGCGGGGGATACGCAGTATTTT. This encodes CASSQTAGDTQYF.

The J gene is TRBJ2-1, the V gene TRBV2; D gene ambiguous. V lost 2 bases to trimming and J lost 5 bases, with 19 bases between them. This CDR3 has 17 residues. Germline values: CDR1 SNHLY, CDR2 FYNNEI. CDR3 residues: CASSESRRRERNNEQFF. DNA for the CDR3: TGTGCCAGCAGTGAATCGCGTCGGAGAGAGAGGAACAATGAGCAGTTCTTC.

The rearrangement uses TRBV2 and TRBJ2-1; tentative D call: TRBD1 (5 bases). This CDR3 spans 15 amino acids. Looked up from germline, CDR1 is SNHLY and CDR2 is FYNNEI. The V end was cut by 8 bases, the J end by 0 bases, with 14 bases between. CDR3 in DNA: TGTGCCAGCGCTCAAACAGGTAGCTCCTACAATGAGCAGTTCTTC. Residues: CASAQTGSSYNEQFF.

The rearrangement joins TRBV27 to TRBJ2-7; the match to TRBD2 covers 7 bases. V lost 2 bases to trimming and J lost 0 bases; unmatched junction nucleotides: 4. The CDR3 has 15 amino acids. The V gene's germline CDR1 is MNHEY and CDR2 SMNVEV (reference sequence). The CDR3 here is CASSLRAGPSYEQYF. In DNA, the CDR3 is TGTGCCAGCAGTTTAAGAGCGGGACCCTCCTACGAGCAGTACTTC.

Relative to its sample, this clone is medium-sized. Here the CDR3 reads CARSLGRGGNPQHF. The DNA of the CDR3 is TGTGCCAGAAGCTTGGGGAGGGGAGGAAATCCCCAGCATTTT. The V gene is TRBV5-3, the J gene TRBJ1-5; a possible D gene is TRBD1 (5 bases). TRBV5-3 is an open reading frame, and its role is uncertain. The CDR3 extends over 14 amino acids. V shed 0 bases and J shed 10 bases, with 14 bases lying between them.

In this sample, this clone turned up once. The chain joins TRBV27 to TRBJ2-6; 7 nucleotides line up with TRBD2. Unmatched junction bases numbered 10, after V lost 4 bases and J lost 4 bases. CDR1 is MNHEY and CDR2 is SMNVEV in the germline V gene (reference sequence). This CDR3 comprises 17 residues. CDR3 bases: TGTGCCAGCAGTTCTCTAGCGGAAAAGGCAGGGGCCAACGTCCTGACTTTC. It yields the protein CASSSLAEKAGANVLTF. Complete variable domain (other parts from reference TRBV27 and TRBJ2-6): EAQVTQNPRYLITVTGKKLTVTCSQNMNHEYMSWYRQDPGLGLRQIYYSMNVEVTDKGDVPEGYKVSRKEKRNFPLILESPSPNQTSLYFCASSSLAEKAGANVLTFGAGSRLTVL.

With regard to this clone: A read error may produce the germline difference seen at one junction end. The V and J genes are TRBV7-7 and TRBJ2-1; 15 bases are a match to TRBD2. CDR3 length: 17 residues. Germline CDR1 is SSHAT and CDR2 is FNYEAQ (reference sequence). The CDR3 protein is CASSSGTSGGLSNEQFF. DNA for the CDR3: TGTGCTAGCAGCTCCGGGACTAGCGGGGGGCTAAGCAATGAGCAGTTCTTC.

As DNA, the CDR3 is TGTGCCAGCAGCGTGAGCGGAGCTAGCACAGATACGCAGTATTTT. This translates into CASSVSGASTDTQYF. The rearrangement joins TRBV9 to TRBJ2-3; D is possibly TRBD2 (5 bases). CDR1 is SGDLS, CDR2 YYNGEE, per germline. There are 15 residues in the CDR3. Trimming cost V 2 bases and J 0 bases, with 10 bases left between them.

The rearrangement uses TRBV27 and TRBJ1-3, with D perhaps matching TRBD1 (5 bases). Trimming took 6 bases from V and 3 from J, leaving 12 bases between them. The CDR3 runs 14 residues. Germline V gene lookup returns CDR1 MNHEY and CDR2 SMNVEV (reference sequence). The CDR3 protein is CASSQGLGGNTIYF. DNA for the CDR3: TGTGCCAGCAGCCAGGGTCTCGGTGGAAACACCATATATTTT.